Sequencing of this T cell receptor beta chain was carried out in a study of shared clonotypes between healthy human individuals. Sequencing was performed with immunoSEQ multiplex PCR; in TCRdb, only in-frame clones are kept and a portion is missing. This table holds 2 million to 3 million clones, around 90% found once. Investigators divided CD4+ cells into CD45RA+ naive and CD45RA-negative memory subsets. Specimen: naive CD4+ T cells sorted from blood. Noted subset: CD45RA+ positively selected. This sequence originates from a man aged 18 to 29 in good health.

The CDR3 DNA follows: TGTGCCTGGAGTTTCCTAGGTGATACGCAGTATTTT. Translation: CAWSFLGDTQYF. V gene TRBV30 combines with J gene TRBJ2-3; D ambiguous. The germline V gene has CDR1 GTSNPN and CDR2 SVGIG (reference sequence). The V end lost 2 bases, the J end lost 6 bases, and 9 bases lay between the germline ends. The CDR3 has 12 residues.